This TCR beta chain was sequenced in a study of human T cells and chemical hapten exposure. Each CDR3 protein is one row after TCRdb ran MiXCR on the RACE reads. The table lists around 110,000 distinct CDR3 sequences, around 10% of them singletons. This clonotype was seen ten or more times. Germline loops: CDR1 SGHTA, CDR2 FQGNSA. This CDR3 has 17 amino acids. Between the trimmed V and J ends, which lost 5 bases and 2 bases, there was a span of 21 bases. Time point described: pre-sensitization, week 0. As to treatment: therapeutic diphenylcyclopropenone sensitization with weekly scalp DPC. This clonotype was sampled from a woman aged 50 to 60 with alopecia areata. Some clones in this sample may be carry-over from other donors' samples. V usage is TRBV7-2 and J usage is TRBJ1-2; D gene ambiguous. Sequenced material: whole blood, taken in connection with sensitization to the hapten diphenylcyclopropenone (DPC). CDR3 sequence (DNA): TGTGCCAGCAGCCGGATCCCGGCGGCTGGGTTCAACTATGGCTACACCTTC. Its protein is CASSRIPAAGFNYGYTF.